The sequence of this T cell receptor beta chain was determined in a study of shared clonotypes between healthy human individuals. It was on ten immunoSEQ deep assay plates that unsorted PBMC DNA was sequenced. Original data processing: Junction-only immunoSEQ sequences carried no quality scores, so filtering differed. Using immunoSEQ multiplex PCR, the repertoire was profiled, and TCRdb retains in-frame clones only, with some absent. The V and J calls and clone size were taken over from that table, and D and trimming were inferred from the DNA. This sample has roughly 450,000 clones, with 70% to 80% found just once. Germline V CDR1 and CDR2: SGHVS, FNYEAQ. V lost 1 base to trimming and J lost 5 bases; unmatched junction nucleotides: 4. This CDR3 comprises 15 residues.

The chain employs TRBV7-6 and TRBJ2-1; 8 nucleotides match TRBD2. The receptor was derived from a woman between 35 and 50 years old in good health. Some clones in this sample may be carry-over from other donors' samples. Sequencing used PBMCs. CDR3 residues: CASSLGGSGNNEQFF. In DNA, the CDR3 is TGTGCCAGCAGCTTAGGGGGTAGCGGGAACAATGAGCAGTTCTTC.